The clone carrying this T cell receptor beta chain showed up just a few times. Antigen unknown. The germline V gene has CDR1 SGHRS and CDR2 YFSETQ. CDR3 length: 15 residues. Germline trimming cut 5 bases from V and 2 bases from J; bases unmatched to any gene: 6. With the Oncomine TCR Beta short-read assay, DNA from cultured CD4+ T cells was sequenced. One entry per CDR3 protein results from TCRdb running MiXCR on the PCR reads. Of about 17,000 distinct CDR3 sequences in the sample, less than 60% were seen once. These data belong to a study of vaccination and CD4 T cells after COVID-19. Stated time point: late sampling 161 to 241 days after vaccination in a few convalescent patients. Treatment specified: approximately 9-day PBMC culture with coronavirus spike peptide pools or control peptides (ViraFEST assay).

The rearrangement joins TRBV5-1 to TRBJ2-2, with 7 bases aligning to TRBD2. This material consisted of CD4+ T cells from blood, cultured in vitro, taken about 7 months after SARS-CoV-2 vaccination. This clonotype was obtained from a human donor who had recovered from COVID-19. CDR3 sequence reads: CASRELATNTGELFF. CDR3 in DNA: TGCGCCAGCAGGGAACTAGCGACTAACACCGGGGAGCTGTTTTTT.